A selection of T cell receptor beta chains follows, all from one sample in a study of a mutant IDH1 vaccine in newly diagnosed glioma. Antigen specificity for these receptors is unknown. The method was immunoSEQ multiplex PCR; TCRdb's version includes in-frame clones alone and lacks a portion of them. The table shows about 65,000 clones, with approximately 85% occurring only once. The sample was PBMCs, taken from a glioma patient whose treatment included an IDH1 peptide vaccine. These receptor sequences come from a man aged 25 to 45 with glioma. CDR3s include the opening cysteine and the closing phenylalanine or tryptophan. Each record gives: CDR3 DNA, CDR3 protein, J gene, D gene, V gene, clone size. D genes are given only for firm matches. Size is omitted from some rows. Given values are once, few, many or a class for expanded clones.

cdr3_nt: TGCGCCAGCAGCCAAGAACCCCTCTATTCACCCCTCCACTTT; cdr3_aa: CASSQEPLYSPLHF; j_call: TRBJ1-6; d_call: NA; v_call: TRBV4-1; clone_size: NA
cdr3_nt: TGCGCCAGCAATGCCGGGCGTTTGCTGAACTATGGCTACACCTTC; cdr3_aa: CASNAGRLLNYGYTF; j_call: TRBJ1-2; d_call: NA; v_call: TRBV4-1; clone_size: NA
cdr3_nt: TGTGCCAGTAGTATACTACAGAGAAATTATGGCTACACCTTC; cdr3_aa: CASSILQRNYGYTF; j_call: TRBJ1-2; d_call: NA; v_call: TRBV19; clone_size: NA
cdr3_nt: TGTGCCAGCAGCTTAGCGTTCGGCGAGCAGTACTTC; cdr3_aa: CASSLAFGEQYF; j_call: TRBJ2-7; d_call: NA; v_call: TRBV7-9; clone_size: few
cdr3_nt: TGTGCCACCCGGGACAGGGGTCAGCCCCAGCATTTT; cdr3_aa: CATRDRGQPQHF; j_call: TRBJ1-5; d_call: TRBD1; v_call: TRBV19; clone_size: NA
cdr3_nt: TGTGCCAGCAGCTCTGGGACTTTAGGTGTGACAGATACGCAGTATTTT; cdr3_aa: CASSSGTLGVTDTQYF; j_call: TRBJ2-3; d_call: NA; v_call: TRBV11-3; clone_size: NA
cdr3_nt: TGTGCCAGCAGCGAACGTTATTTCGGACAGCCCCAGCATTTT; cdr3_aa: CASSERYFGQPQHF; j_call: TRBJ1-5; d_call: NA; v_call: TRBV6-1; clone_size: NA
cdr3_nt: TGTGCCAGCAGTACGGGACAGGGGTCCGTGGTGCCCCAGCATTTT; cdr3_aa: CASSTGQGSVVPQHF; j_call: TRBJ1-5; d_call: TRBD1; v_call: TRBV2; clone_size: NA
cdr3_nt: TGTGCCTGGAGGGAAGGACAGGGTCCCTACAATGAGCAGTTCTTC; cdr3_aa: CAWREGQGPYNEQFF; j_call: TRBJ2-1; d_call: TRBD1; v_call: TRBV30; clone_size: NA
cdr3_nt: TGTGCCAGCAGCCCTGGGGGGGAGGCTAATGAAAAACTGTTTTTT; cdr3_aa: CASSPGGEANEKLFF; j_call: TRBJ1-4; d_call: NA; v_call: TRBV28; clone_size: NA
cdr3_nt: TGTGCCAGCTCACCAAGGGCGGCGACATCCTCGAACACCGGGGAGCTGTTTTTT; cdr3_aa: CASSPRAATSSNTGELFF; j_call: TRBJ2-2; d_call: NA; v_call: TRBV18; clone_size: NA
cdr3_nt: TGTGCCAGCAGGGGACAGGGAGGAACCGGGGAGCTGTTTTTT; cdr3_aa: CASRGQGGTGELFF; j_call: TRBJ2-2; d_call: TRBD1; v_call: TRBV27; clone_size: once
cdr3_nt: TGTGCCAGCAGTTTTAACACCGGGGAGCTGTTTTTT; cdr3_aa: CASSFNTGELFF; j_call: TRBJ2-2; d_call: NA; v_call: TRBV27; clone_size: NA
cdr3_nt: TGTGCCAGCAGGCACAGAGGGACTAATTACCGCCGGGAGACCCAGTACTTC; cdr3_aa: CASRHRGTNYRRETQYF; j_call: TRBJ2-5; d_call: TRBD2; v_call: TRBV27; clone_size: NA
cdr3_nt: TGTGCCAGCAGCACATTGTGGACGCAGTATTTT; cdr3_aa: CASSTLWTQYF; j_call: TRBJ2-3; d_call: NA; v_call: TRBV28; clone_size: NA
cdr3_nt: TGTGCCAGCAGCTTATCCCCGACAGGGTATGGATCACCCCTCCACTTT; cdr3_aa: CASSLSPTGYGSPLHF; j_call: TRBJ1-6; d_call: TRBD1; v_call: TRBV7-8; clone_size: NA
cdr3_nt: TGTGCCAGCAGCTTTGGAGGCGGAAACACCATATATTTT; cdr3_aa: CASSFGGGNTIYF; j_call: TRBJ1-3; d_call: NA; v_call: TRBV5-5; clone_size: NA
cdr3_nt: TGTGCCAGCAGCTTGGACCGGAACACTGAAGCTTTCTTT; cdr3_aa: CASSLDRNTEAFF; j_call: TRBJ1-1; d_call: NA; v_call: TRBV5-4; clone_size: few
cdr3_nt: TGCGCCAGCAGTGACCGGGAAATCCTATGGGGCTACACCTTC; cdr3_aa: CASSDREILWGYTF; j_call: TRBJ1-2; d_call: NA; v_call: TRBV10-2; clone_size: NA
cdr3_nt: TGCGCCAGCGTAGAAGCCGGGACGGCGAACACCGGGGAGCTGTTTTTT; cdr3_aa: CASVEAGTANTGELFF; j_call: TRBJ2-2; d_call: NA; v_call: TRBV10-1; clone_size: NA
cdr3_nt: TGTGCCTGGAGTCCCGGGGGGATCTCTGGAAACACCATATATTTT; cdr3_aa: CAWSPGGISGNTIYF; j_call: TRBJ1-3; d_call: NA; v_call: TRBV30; clone_size: NA
cdr3_nt: TGTGCCAGCAGTTTGGATGGGGGGAATCAGCCCCAGCATTTT; cdr3_aa: CASSLDGGNQPQHF; j_call: TRBJ1-5; d_call: NA; v_call: TRBV27; clone_size: NA
cdr3_nt: TGTGCCAGCAGCCTTCCGAAAGGGGCTCAGGAGCAGTACTTC; cdr3_aa: CASSLPKGAQEQYF; j_call: TRBJ2-7; d_call: NA; v_call: TRBV2; clone_size: NA